Listed below are T cell receptor beta chains from one sample, sequenced in a study of T cell changes during pregnancy in multiple sclerosis. The assay was immunoSEQ multiplex PCR, and TCRdb's table has in-frame clones only and misses some. The data contain about 64,000 clones, 96% of them seen just once; the ten biggest clones take up approximately 2.5%. This sample comprised CD8+ T cells from peripheral blood mononuclear cells, obtained after pregnancy. All receptors come from a female donor with multiple sclerosis, enrolled in a pregnancy study. CDR3s include the opening cysteine and the closing phenylalanine or tryptophan. D genes are given only for firm matches.

d_gene | v_gene | CDR3aa
TRBD1 | TRBV7-9 | CASSLGRGREAFF
NA | TRBV19 | CASSKTSINEQFF
NA | TRBV5-1 | CASSFQGLGYTF
TRBD2 | TRBV7-3 | CASSRLAGTDTQYF
TRBD2 | TRBV7-6 | CASGLAGGPGETQYF
TRBD2 | TRBV6-5 | CASRRTSGMADTQYF
NA | TRBV5-6 | CASSLSGQGIYEQYF
TRBD1 | TRBV28 | CASSKGQGNTDTQYF
TRBD2 | TRBV28 | CASSLFTGGSWNEQFF
TRBD2 | TRBV9 | CASSVGSGSTYEQYF
NA | TRBV29-1 | CSAGREGGNQPQHF
NA | TRBV7-8 | CASSPRSGGFDEQYF
TRBD1 | TRBV5-6 | CASSPGTGYGYTF
TRBD1 | TRBV27 | CASSPGGGYNEQFF
TRBD1 | TRBV28 | CASSLGTGTIYGYTF
TRBD1 | TRBV28 | CASSLFSLAGTGGEKLFF
NA | TRBV15 | CATSKTGVHEQYF
TRBD1 | TRBV5-6 | CASSLAGQGHGGAFF
NA | TRBV28 | CASSTLRELTDTQYF
TRBD1 | TRBV2 | CASSEVGQGASGANVLTF
NA | TRBV27 | CASSSRHPRETQYF
TRBD1 | TRBV29-1 | CSVAHPGDRLPLYEQYF
NA | TRBV28 | CASLSVIYGYTF
NA | TRBV19 | CASSIELVATEQYF
TRBD1 | TRBV28 | CASSLGTVSVEKLFF
TRBD2 | TRBV27 | CARVWLAGCYEQFF
NA | TRBV19 | CASSWGTGETQYF
TRBD2 | TRBV6-1 | CASSESTSGSNEQFF
TRBD1 | TRBV2 | CASRGPGQGSTDTQYF
TRBD1 | TRBV29-1 | CSALDRANNEQFF
TRBD2 | TRBV5-4 | CASSPTSGSWEQYF
TRBD2 | TRBV11-3 | CASSSPGLGGEQFF
TRBD1 | TRBV5-6 | CASSLLGQGLYEQYF
NA | TRBV6-1 | CASSDGHGGYEQYF
NA | TRBV7-9 | CASSLEEDQPQHF
NA | TRBV28 | CASSLYDNQETQYF
TRBD1 | TRBV28 | CASSSSLQGAQPQHF
TRBD2 | TRBV27 | CASSPSGDYEQFF